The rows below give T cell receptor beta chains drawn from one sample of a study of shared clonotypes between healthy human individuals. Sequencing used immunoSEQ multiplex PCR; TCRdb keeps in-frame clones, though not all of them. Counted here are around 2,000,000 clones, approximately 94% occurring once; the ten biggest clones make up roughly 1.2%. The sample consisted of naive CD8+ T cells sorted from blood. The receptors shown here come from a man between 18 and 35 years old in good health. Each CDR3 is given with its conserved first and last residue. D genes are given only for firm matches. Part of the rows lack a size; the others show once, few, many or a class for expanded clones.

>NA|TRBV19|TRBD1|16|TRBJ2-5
TGTGCCAGTAGTATAGGACCCGGGACAGTGCAAGAGACCCAGTACTTC
CASSIGPGTVQETQYF
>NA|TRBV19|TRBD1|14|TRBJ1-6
TGTGCCAGTAGTATCACAGGGGGGAATTCACCCCTCCACTTT
CASSITGGNSPLHF
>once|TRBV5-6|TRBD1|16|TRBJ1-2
TGTGCCAGCAGCTTGGCACGGGACAGGGGGAACTATGGCTACACCTTC
CASSLARDRGNYGYTF
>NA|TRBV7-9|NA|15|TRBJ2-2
TGTGCCAGCAGCTTTCGGACTCCTAACACCGGGGAGCTGTTTTTT
CASSFRTPNTGELFF
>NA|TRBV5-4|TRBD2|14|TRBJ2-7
TGTGCCAGCAGCGTAAGACTAGCGGCCTACGAGCAGTACTTC
CASSVRLAAYEQYF
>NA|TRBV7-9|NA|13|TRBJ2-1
TGTGCCAGCAGAGCCGGGACCTACAATGAGCAGTTCTTC
CASRAGTYNEQFF
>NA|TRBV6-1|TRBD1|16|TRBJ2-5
TGTGCCAGCAGTGAAGCGCGATTGAGGGGGCAGGAGACCCAGTACTTC
CASSEARLRGQETQYF
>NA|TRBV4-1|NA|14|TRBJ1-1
TGCGCCAGCAGCCAACAGGAGATGAACACTGAAGCTTTCTTT
CASSQQEMNTEAFF
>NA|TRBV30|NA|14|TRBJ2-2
TGTGCCTGGAGTTCGGCAGGTGGATCCGGGGAGCTGTTTTTT
CAWSSAGGSGELFF
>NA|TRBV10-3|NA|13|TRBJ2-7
TGTGCCACCCAGAGGACTATCGTGAACGAGCAGTACTTC
CATQRTIVNEQYF
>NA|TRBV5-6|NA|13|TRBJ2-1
TGTGCCAGCTTGGGACCGCTTTACAATGAGCAGTTCTTC
CASLGPLYNEQFF
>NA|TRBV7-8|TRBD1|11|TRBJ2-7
TGTGCCAGCAGCGAGGGACAGGGCCAAGACTTC
CASSEGQGQDF
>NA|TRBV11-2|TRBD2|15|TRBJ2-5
TGTGCCAGCAGCTCGCCGACTAGCGGGAAGGAGACCCAGTACTTC
CASSSPTSGKETQYF